Each of the 21 T cell receptor beta chains below was sequenced from the same sample in a study of blood T cell repertoires in COVID-19. TCRdb keeps only in-frame clones here, not all; method: immunoSEQ multiplex PCR. The repertoire includes roughly 220,000 clones, 85% to 90% of them detected once, and roughly 16% sits in the top ten. The source material was PBMCs or T cells enriched from blood (not recorded which). Every receptor here comes from a man aged 25 to 45 who had been exposed to COVID-19.

The chain is built from TRBV27 and TRBJ2-3, with D hard to call. This CDR3 contains 14 residues. V was clipped by 6 bases and J by 6 bases, with 16 bases between them. Germline V CDR1 and CDR2: MNHEY, SMNVEV (reference sequence). The DNA for the CDR3 is TGTGCCAGCAGAACCGGGTCCAAGGCCGATACGCAGTATTTT. Translated, it gives CASRTGSKADTQYF.

The chain uses TRBV29-1 and TRBJ1-3; D is undetermined. Trimming left V 6 bases short and J 0 bases short, with 9 bases between. The CDR3 sequence is 13 residues long. Per germline, CDR1 SQVTM and CDR2 ANQGSEA. The CDR3 protein is CSVRVNSGNTIYF. CDR3 DNA sequence: TGCAGCGTCCGGGTCAACTCTGGAAACACCATATATTTT.

The rearrangement uses TRBV7-3 and TRBJ2-2; D may be TRBD1 (5 bases). This CDR3 is 15 amino acids long. V gave up 2 bases and J gave up 1 base, with 8 bases separating them. Germline V gives CDR1 SGHTA, CDR2 FQGTGA. The CDR3 bases are TGTGCCAGCAGCTTAGGGGCAGGGAACACCGGGGAGCTGTTTTTT. Translated: CASSLGAGNTGELFF.

The CDR3 DNA follows: TGTGCCAGCAGTGAATTTCTCCAGGGAAATTACAATGAGCAGTTCTTC. Encoded protein: CASSEFLQGNYNEQFF. The chain couples TRBV6-1 to TRBJ2-1; D is possibly TRBD1 (5 bases). V lost 2 bases and J 4 bases, leaving 15 bases between the germline ends. Germline assignment: CDR1 MNHNS and CDR2 SASEGT. The CDR3 is made up of 16 amino acids.

This CDR3 is CASSPDGRETQYF. The CDR3 bases are TGTGCCAGCTCACCAGACGGGAGAGAGACCCAGTACTTC. The V gene is TRBV18, the J gene TRBJ2-5, with a tentative D call TRBD2 (6 bases). The germline gives CDR1 KGHSH, CDR2 LQKENI. V lost 2 bases and J 4 bases, leaving 8 bases between the germline ends. The CDR3 totals 13 residues.

This chain connects TRBV5-6 to TRBJ2-7; 9 bases are shared with TRBD2. J gave up 0 bases and V 6 bases, and 13 bases lay outside the gene matches. CDR3 length: 17 residues. Germline assignment: CDR1 SGHDT and CDR2 YYEEEE. The CDR3: CASTAGGGSRASYEQYF. The CDR3 DNA follows: TGTGCCAGCACGGCGGGAGGGGGATCGCGGGCCTCCTACGAGCAGTACTTC. The entire variable domain, with the rest obtained from reference TRBV5-6 and TRBJ2-7, is as follows: DAGVTQSPTHLIKTRGQQVTLRCSPKSGHDTVSWYQQALGQGPQFIFQYYEEEERQRGNFPDRFSGHQFPNYSSELNVNALLLGDSALYLCASTAGGGSRASYEQYFGPGTRLTVT.

This chain's CDR3 is CASSYSLVSSYGYTF. Written as DNA, the CDR3 is TGTGCCAGCAGTTACTCACTCGTCTCTTCCTATGGCTACACCTTC. The J gene is TRBJ1-2, the V gene TRBV6-2 or TRBV6-3; D is uncertain. Looked up from germline, CDR1 is MNHEY and CDR2 is SVGEGT. There are 15 residues in the CDR3. The ends were cut back, 0 bases at V and 4 bases at J, with 12 bases in the middle.

The rearrangement links TRBV5-1 to TRBJ2-7; D is ambiguous. CDR3 length: 14 amino acids. Germline V gives CDR1 SGHRS, CDR2 YFSETQ. V lost 2 bases to trimming and J lost 2 bases, with 11 bases between them. The CDR3 DNA follows: TGCGCCAGCAGCTTACAAGAACCAGCCTACGAGCAGTACTTC. The encoded protein is CASSLQEPAYEQYF.

The chain combines TRBV6-1 with TRBJ2-3, with D tentatively TRBD1 (6 bases). The CDR3 covers 16 residues. Trimming stripped 3 bases from V and 2 bases from J, with 15 bases between. The germline V gene has CDR1 MNHNS and CDR2 SASEGT. CDR3 DNA sequence: TGTGCCAGCAGTGACCAGGGGATGTCGGCCACAGATACGCAGTATTTT. It is translated as CASSDQGMSATDTQYF.

The chain combines TRBV29-1 with TRBJ1-2; D call uncertain. CDR3 length equals 13 residues. Germline CDR1 and CDR2: SQVTM and ANQGSEA. The V gene lost 0 bases and the J gene lost 1 base, with 6 bases spanning the gap. In nucleotides, the CDR3 is TGCAGCGTTGAAGAAATAGTTAACTATGGCTACACCTTC. Translated: CSVEEIVNYGYTF. Using reference TRBV29-1 and TRBJ1-2 for the parts outside the CDR3, the full variable domain is SAVISQKPSRDICQRGTSLTIQCQVDSQVTMMFWYRQQPGQSLTLIATANQGSEATYESGFVIDKFPISRPNLTFSTLTVSNMSPEDSSIYLCSVEEIVNYGYTFGSGTRLTVV.

This rearrangement joins TRBV4-3 to TRBJ2-2; 8 bases map to TRBD2. Germline assignment: CDR1 LGHNA and CDR2 YSLEER. Germline trimming cut 4 bases from V and 0 bases from J; bases unmatched to any gene: 1. The CDR3 is made up of 15 amino acids. The CDR3 DNA reads as TGCGCCAGCAGCCTTAGCGGGGCGAACACCGGGGAGCTGTTTTTT. Encoded protein: CASSLSGANTGELFF.

The genes are TRBV18 and TRBJ2-5; tentative D call: TRBD1 (6 bases). The length of the CDR3 is 13 residues. Trimming took off 3 bases at V and 5 bases at J, with 10 bases between the two ends. The germline gives CDR1 KGHSH, CDR2 LQKENI. The DNA for the CDR3 is TGTGCCAGCTCACCCAGACAGGATGAGACCCAGTACTTC. Translating it yields CASSPRQDETQYF.

This chain uses TRBV27 with TRBJ2-3; D is possibly TRBD2 (6 bases). From germline, CDR1 is MNHEY and CDR2 SMNVEV (reference sequence). Trimming took 0 bases from V and 2 from J, leaving 21 bases between them. The CDR3 is made up of 19 amino acids. CDR3 coding DNA: TGTGCCAGCAGTTTATCCCCCGGGACTTTCCCCGATTCCACAGATACGCAGTATTTT. Encoded protein: CASSLSPGTFPDSTDTQYF.

This chain connects TRBV6-5 to TRBJ2-7; D is uncertain. The CDR3 has 14 residues. The germline gives CDR1 MNHEY, CDR2 SVGAGI. Deletions cut 6 bases from V and 0 bases from J, with 12 bases between. CDR3 DNA sequence: TGTGCCAGCAGAAGTTCAGAAAGCTCCTACGAGCAGTACTTC. Amino acid sequence: CASRSSESSYEQYF.

This sequence joins TRBV30 and TRBJ1-2; possibly TRBD1 for D (5 bases). The CDR3 length is 12 residues. CDR1 and CDR2 from the germline V gene are GTSNPN and SVGIG (reference sequence). Trimming shortened V by 0 bases and J by 7 bases, and 9 bases separated the two germline ends. CDR3 residues: CAWSVGGGGYTF. CDR3 in DNA: TGTGCCTGGAGTGTGGGGGGAGGTGGCTACACCTTC.

V and J are TRBV6-6 and TRBJ1-5; D might be TRBD1 (5 bases). CDR1 and CDR2 (germline): MNHNY, SVGAGI (reference sequence). This CDR3 is built from 16 residues. V was cut by 4 bases and J by 1 base, with 14 bases left in between. This chain's CDR3 is CASSSSKGFSNQPQHF. DNA for the CDR3: TGTGCCAGCAGTTCCTCTAAGGGGTTCAGCAATCAGCCCCAGCATTTT.

This clone was detected only once. The chain has TRBV7-9 and TRBJ2-5; 7 bases agree with TRBD2. Trimming cost V 1 base and J 5 bases; bases outside gene matches: 7. CDR1 SEHNR and CDR2 FQNEAQ come from the germline V gene (reference sequence). The CDR3 extends over 15 amino acids. CDR3 coding DNA: TGTGCCAGCAGCTTAGTGGCTAGCGGTGGGGAGACCCAGTACTTC. Translation: CASSLVASGGETQYF.

The rearrangement links TRBV7-6 to TRBJ2-5, with D unclear. CDR3 length equals 14 residues. Germline CDR1 and CDR2: SGHVS and FNYEAQ. Deletions cut 3 bases from V and 1 base from J, with 9 bases between. CDR3 residues: CASSFQTSQETQYF. The CDR3 nucleotides are TGTGCCAGCAGCTTTCAGACATCCCAAGAGACCCAGTACTTC. Full variable domain (remainder filled in from reference TRBV7-6 and TRBJ2-5): GAGVSQSPRYKVTKRGQDVALRCDPISGHVSLYWYRQALGQGPEFLTYFNYEAQQDKSGLPNDRFSAERPEGSISTLTIQRTEQRDSAMYRCASSFQTSQETQYFGPGTRLLVL.

V gene TRBV9 combines with J gene TRBJ1-1; D unclear. Germline V lookup: CDR1 SGDLS, CDR2 YYNGEE. The length of the CDR3 is 13 residues. Trimming took 1 base from V and 0 from J, leaving 4 bases between them. The CDR3 protein is CASSVHLNTEAFF. Here the CDR3 DNA reads TGTGCCAGCAGCGTACATCTGAACACTGAAGCTTTCTTT.

The chain is built from TRBV9 and TRBJ2-5; TRBD2 might be the D (5 bases). V lost 5 bases, J lost 5 bases, and 10 bases lay in between. Germline V lookup: CDR1 SGDLS, CDR2 YYNGEE. This CDR3 has 12 residues. CDR3 nucleotide sequence: TGTGCCAGCAGTCAACGAGGGGAGACCCAGTACTTC. This encodes CASSQRGETQYF. Combining the CDR3 with reference TRBV9 and TRBJ2-5 gives the whole variable domain DSGVTQTPKHLITATGQRVTLRCSPRSGDLSVYWYQQSLDQGLQFLIQYYNGEERAKGNILERFSAQQFPDLHSELNLSSLELGDSALYFCASSQRGETQYFGPGTRLLVL.

The V call is TRBV30, the J call TRBJ2-1, with 7 bases matching TRBD1. V was pared by 5 bases and J by 8 bases, with 12 bases of the junction left unmatched. In germline, CDR1 is GTSNPN, CDR2 SVGIG (reference sequence). The CDR3 loop spans 14 amino acids. The CDR3 DNA sequence: TGTGCCTGGGACAGGGAGCCTTCCGCGTATGAGCAGTTCTTC. The encoded protein is CAWDREPSAYEQFF.